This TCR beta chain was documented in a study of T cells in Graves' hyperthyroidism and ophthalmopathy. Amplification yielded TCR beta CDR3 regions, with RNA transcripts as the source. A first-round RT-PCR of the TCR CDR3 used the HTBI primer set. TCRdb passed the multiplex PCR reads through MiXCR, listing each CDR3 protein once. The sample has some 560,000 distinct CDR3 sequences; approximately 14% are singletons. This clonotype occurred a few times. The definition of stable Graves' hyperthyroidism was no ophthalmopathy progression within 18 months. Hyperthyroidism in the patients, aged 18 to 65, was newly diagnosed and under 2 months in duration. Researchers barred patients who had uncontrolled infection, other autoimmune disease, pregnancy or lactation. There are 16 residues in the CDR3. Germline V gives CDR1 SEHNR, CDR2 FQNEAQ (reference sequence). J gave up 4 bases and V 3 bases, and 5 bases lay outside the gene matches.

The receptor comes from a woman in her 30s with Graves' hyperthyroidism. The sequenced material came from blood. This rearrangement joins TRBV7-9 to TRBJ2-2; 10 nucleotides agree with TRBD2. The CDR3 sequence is CASSFSGRATTGELFF. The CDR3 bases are TGTGCCAGCAGCTTCAGCGGGAGGGCGACCACCGGGGAGCTGTTTTTT.